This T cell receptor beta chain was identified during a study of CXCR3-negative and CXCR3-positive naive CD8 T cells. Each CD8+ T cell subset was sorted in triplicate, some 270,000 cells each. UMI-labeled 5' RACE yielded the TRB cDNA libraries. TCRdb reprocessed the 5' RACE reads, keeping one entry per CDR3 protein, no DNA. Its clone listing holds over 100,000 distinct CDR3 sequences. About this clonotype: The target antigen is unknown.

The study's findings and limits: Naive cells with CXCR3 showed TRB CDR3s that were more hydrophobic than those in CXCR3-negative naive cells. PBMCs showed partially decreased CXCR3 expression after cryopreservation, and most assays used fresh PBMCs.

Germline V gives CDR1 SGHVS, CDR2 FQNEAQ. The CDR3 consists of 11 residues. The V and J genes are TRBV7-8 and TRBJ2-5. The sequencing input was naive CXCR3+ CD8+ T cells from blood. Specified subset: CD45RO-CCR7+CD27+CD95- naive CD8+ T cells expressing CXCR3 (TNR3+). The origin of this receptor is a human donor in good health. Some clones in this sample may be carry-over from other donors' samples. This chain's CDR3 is CASSPWETQYF.